Only one count was recorded for the clone carrying this T cell receptor beta chain. Its cognate antigen is unknown. This CDR3 is 19 amino acids long. The entry originates in a study of cytotoxic CD8 clonotypes in ibrutinib-treated CLL. About the research overall: Response was recorded as partial in 24 patients and complete in 2; at median about 6 years, roughly 15 remained remitted and approximately twelve had progressed.

Study findings and constraints: With treatment, public clonotypes, which were uncommon, either contracted or remained stable.

The data were produced by immunoSEQ multiplex PCR, yet TCRdb's version contains in-frame clones alone and is incomplete. The table has about 120,000 clones, approximately 83% seen once. The sequence derives from a human donor with chronic lymphocytic leukemia. Sequenced material: PBMCs, taken after 24 months of ibrutinib treatment. The chain couples TRBV12-2 to TRBJ2-4; the table's D call, TRBD2, has no DNA check behind it. TRBV12-2 is recorded as a pseudogene. The CDR3 region has the DNA TGTGCAAGTCGCAAGGAACTAGCGGAGATCGGGCTAGCCAAAAACATTCAGTACTTC. Protein product: CASRKELAEIGLAKNIQYF.